Shown below are 24 T cell receptor beta chains from a single sample sequenced in a study of CD8 T cells in Susac syndrome (dated by TCRdb to the late 2010s). The library was made by the immunoSEQ multiplex PCR assay. RNA was extracted using the RNeasy kit, and roughly 0.45 to 1 ug of the RNA was reverse transcribed with random hexamers. TCRdb handled the public reads itself, with Q25 trimming in fastp and clone calling in MiXCR, and kept productive beta chains. One record per CDR3 amino acid sequence lists the most common genes and DNA. The sample table lists 200,000 to 250,000 distinct CDR3 sequences, about 94% of them with a count of one. The ten largest clonotypes hold roughly 0.14% of the sample. The source material was CD4+ T cells from PBMCs. The receptors were sampled from a human donor with Susac syndrome.

For the CDR3, the DNA is TGTGCCAGCAGCAAAGAAGGGGACAGGCACACAGATACGCAGTATTTT. Its protein product is CASSKEGDRHTDTQYF. This chain uses TRBV21-1 with TRBJ2-3; TRBD1, as called in the table, went unchecked against the DNA. TRBV21-1 is classified as a pseudogene. The CDR3 sequence is 16 residues long.

The chain is built from TRBV10-3 and TRBJ1-6; 7 bases agree with TRBD1. Trimming removed 6 bases from V and 7 bases from J; junction bases left unmatched: 6. Germline V lookup: CDR1 ENHRY, CDR2 SYGVKD. There are 14 residues in the CDR3. CDR3 in amino acids: CAIRPGTANSPLHF. The CDR3 bases are TGTGCCATCAGACCCGGGACAGCAAATTCACCCCTCCACTTT.

The rearrangement links TRBV20-1 to TRBJ2-7; 7 bases match TRBD1. The CDR3 is made up of 14 amino acids. Trimming took 5 bases from V and 0 from J; bases not matched to a gene: 7. Germline V gene sequence: CDR1 DFQATT, CDR2 SNEGSKA (reference sequence). CDR3 loop: CSAQGQAFSYEQYF. The CDR3 DNA follows: TGCAGTGCTCAAGGACAGGCCTTCTCCTACGAGCAGTACTTC.

This clonotype was detected once. The rearrangement uses TRBV20-1 and TRBJ2-2; the match to TRBD2 covers 13 bases. The length of the CDR3 is 19 residues. Per the germline V gene, CDR1 is DFQATT and CDR2 is SNEGSKA (reference sequence). J was trimmed by 5 bases and V by 0 bases; bases with no gene match: 12. This CDR3 is CSARDLTSGGAAGTGELFF. The DNA for the CDR3 is TGCAGTGCTAGAGATCTCACTAGCGGGGGGGCAGCGGGGACCGGGGAGCTGTTTTTT.

The chain has TRBV19 and TRBJ2-5, with 7 bases lining up with TRBD2. The CDR3 contains 14 residues. CDR1 LNHDA and CDR2 SQIVND come from the germline V gene (reference sequence). The V and J ends lost 5 bases and 6 bases, in that order; junction bases with no gene match: 9. The CDR3 bases are TGTGCCAGTAGTGGGGGAGGGGAGCTACAGACCCAGTACTTC. It translates to CASSGGGELQTQYF. The variable domain in full, with the rest retrieved from reference TRBV19 and TRBJ2-5, is DGGITQSPKYLFRKEGQNVTLSCEQNLNHDAMYWYRQDPGQGLRLIYYSQIVNDFQKGDIAEGYSVSREKKESFPLTVTSAQKNPTAFYLCASSGGGELQTQYFGPGTRLLVL.

This clonotype was recorded once. The rearrangement links TRBV7-8 to TRBJ1-4, with 8 bases lining up with TRBD1. With V trimmed by 4 bases and J by 8 bases, 15 bases remained unmatched. This CDR3 spans 17 amino acids. Per germline, CDR1 SGHVS and CDR2 FQNEAQ. This CDR3 reads CASSWFSRDRKREKLFF. The CDR3 nucleotides read TGTGCCAGCAGCTGGTTCAGCCGGGACAGGAAACGGGAAAAACTGTTTTTT. Together with reference TRBV7-8 and TRBJ1-4, the CDR3 gives the full variable domain: GAGVSQSPRYKVAKRGQDVALRCDPISGHVSLFWYQQALGQGPEFLTYFQNEAQLDKSGLPSDRFFAERPEGSVSTLKIQRTQQEDSAVYLCASSWFSRDRKREKLFFGSGTQLSVL.

The genes are TRBV20-1 and TRBJ2-7, with a tentative D call TRBD1 (5 bases). The length of the CDR3 is 14 residues. V gave up 6 bases and J gave up 4 bases, with 19 bases separating them. The V gene's germline CDR1 is DFQATT and CDR2 SNEGSKA (reference sequence). The CDR3 DNA reads as TGCAGTGCCGCCGAAGGGCAGGGCCTATACGAGCAGTACTTC. Residues: CSAAEGQGLYEQYF.

The CDR3 spells CASSQDPAGRNNEQFF. CDR3 bases: TGCGCCAGCAGCCAAGACCCAGCGGGGCGAAACAATGAGCAGTTCTTC. The chain joins TRBV4-1 to TRBJ2-1, with TRBD2 matching over 7 bases. Germline V lookup: CDR1 MGHRA, CDR2 YSYEKL. V lost 0 bases, J lost 5 bases, and 7 bases stayed unmatched. The CDR3 consists of 16 residues.

This chain links TRBV5-1 with TRBJ2-1; no definite D call. Trimming took off 1 base at V and 6 bases at J, with 8 bases between the two ends. Germline V CDR1 and CDR2: SGHRS, YFSETQ. This CDR3 is built from 13 residues. DNA for the CDR3: TGCGCCAGCAGCTTGCCACACGGCAATGAGCAGTTCTTC. Translated, it gives CASSLPHGNEQFF.

V usage is TRBV4-2 and J usage is TRBJ2-1; 7 bases align to TRBD2. Germline loops: CDR1 LGHNA, CDR2 YNFKEQ. Germline trimming cut 5 bases from V and 2 bases from J; bases unmatched to any gene: 9. The CDR3 covers 16 residues. For the CDR3, the DNA is TGTGCCAGCAGCTTTCATGGGGGGGGAACCTACAATGAGCAGTTCTTC. Amino acids: CASSFHGGGTYNEQFF.

The J gene is TRBJ2-5, the V gene TRBV7-2; possible D gene TRBD1, 7 bases. Germline CDR1 is SGHTA and CDR2 is FQGNSA. The CDR3 is made up of 17 amino acids. V gave up 0 bases and J gave up 5 bases, with 19 bases separating them. CDR3 sequence (DNA): TGTGCCAGCAGCTTAGCCAGCTCTCGGCAGGGGGGTGAGACCCAGTACTTC. Its protein is CASSLASSRQGGETQYF.

CDR3 sequence: CASSLGQENQPQHF. The CDR3 nucleotides read TGTGCCAGCAGCTTAGGACAGGAGAATCAGCCCCAGCATTTT. The V call is TRBV7-9, the J call TRBJ1-5, with TRBD1 as a possible D gene (6 bases). Germline values: CDR1 SEHNR, CDR2 FQNEAQ (reference sequence). V lost 1 base and J 4 bases, leaving 8 bases between the germline ends. The CDR3 length is 14 residues.

This chain links TRBV6-2 or TRBV6-3 with TRBJ1-3; no clear D. Germline lookup yields CDR1 MNHEY and CDR2 SVGEGT. V was trimmed by 2 bases and J by 3 bases, leaving 11 bases between them. The length of the CDR3 is 15 residues. The CDR3 DNA follows: TGTGCCAGCAGTTACGAGGCAGCGGATGGAAACACCATATATTTT. This translates into CASSYEAADGNTIYF.

The V and J genes are TRBV30 and TRBJ2-1, with 14 bases that match TRBD2. This CDR3 has 16 amino acids. CDR1 GTSNPN and CDR2 SVGIG come from the germline V gene (reference sequence). V was pared by 8 bases and J by 1 base, with 7 bases of the junction left unmatched. The CDR3 DNA is TGTGCCAGAGCCGGGACTAGCGGGGGTTCCTACAATGAGCAGTTCTTC. It is translated as CARAGTSGGSYNEQFF. Supplemented by reference TRBV30 and TRBJ2-1, the full variable domain reads SQTIHQWPATLVQPVGSPLSLECTVEGTSNPNLYWYRQAAGRGLQLLFYSVGIGQISSEVPQNLSASRPQDRQFILSSKKLLLSDSGFYLCARAGTSGGSYNEQFFGPGTRLTVL.

This chain connects TRBV4-3 to TRBJ1-1; no clear D gene. Germline lookup yields CDR1 LGHNA and CDR2 YSLEER. V lost 1 base and J 3 bases, leaving 15 bases between the germline ends. This CDR3 has 16 residues. CDR3 region: CASSQAFGLTHTEAFF. Here the CDR3 DNA reads TGCGCCAGCAGCCAAGCTTTCGGTCTAACTCACACTGAAGCTTTCTTT.

This chain connects TRBV12-2 to TRBJ2-7; TRBD1, the D gene given by the table, was not confirmed from the DNA. TRBV12-2 is annotated as a pseudogene. The CDR3 length is 14 residues. The CDR3 bases are TGTGCAAGTCGCTTAGGGTCCGGGCCCTACGAGCAGTACTTC. Residues: CASRLGSGPYEQYF.

This sequence joins TRBV7-9 and TRBJ1-6, with unresolved D. Germline CDR1 SEHNR, CDR2 FQNEAQ (reference sequence). The CDR3 consists of 17 residues. The V end lost 0 bases, the J end lost 8 bases, and 17 bases lay between the germline ends. The CDR3 region is CASSLAPRAIWDSPLHF. As DNA, the CDR3 is TGTGCCAGCAGCTTAGCGCCGAGGGCCATTTGGGATTCACCCCTCCACTTT.

The chain combines TRBV7-9 with TRBJ2-7; no definite D call. Germline-derived CDR1 and CDR2 are SEHNR and FQNEAQ (reference sequence). The CDR3 length is 14 residues. The germline V and J ends were trimmed by 1 base and 6 bases, with 13 bases remaining between them. CDR3 protein: CASSLGDGDSEQYF. CDR3 bases: TGTGCCAGCAGCTTAGGCGACGGTGATAGCGAGCAGTACTTC. The full variable domain, its missing parts supplied by reference TRBV7-9 and TRBJ2-7, is DTGVSQNPRHKITKRGQNVTFRCDPISEHNRLYWYRQTLGQGPEFLTYFQNEAQLEKSRLLSDRFSAERPKGSFSTLEIQRTEQGDSAMYLCASSLGDGDSEQYFGPGTRLTVT.

In DNA, the CDR3 is TGCAGTGCTGTCCGGGACAGGAGCACAGATACGCAGTATTTT. It codes for CSAVRDRSTDTQYF. The V and J genes are TRBV20-1 and TRBJ2-3; TRBD1 agrees at 8 bases. Trimming at V came to 5 bases and at J to 0 bases, leaving 4 bases not matched to a gene. CDR1 is DFQATT, CDR2 SNEGSKA, per germline (reference sequence). This CDR3 contains 14 residues.

Written as DNA, the CDR3 is TGTGCCAGCAGCCAAGGACGTCTTGAAAAACTGTTTTTT. Amino acids: CASSQGRLEKLFF. The chain links TRBV28 to TRBJ1-4; no definite D call. CDR1 MDHEN and CDR2 SYDVKM come from the germline V gene. CDR3 length: 13 residues. Trimming removed 6 bases at V and 7 bases at J, with 12 bases between.

This clonotype was recorded only once. The gene calls are TRBV9 and TRBJ2-7; D gene ambiguous. This CDR3 has 14 amino acids. The germline V gene encodes CDR1 SGDLS and CDR2 YYNGEE. Trimming removed 0 bases from V and 2 bases from J, with 9 bases in between. CDR3 DNA sequence: TGTGCCAGCAGCGTAGAGTCAGGTACCTACGAGCAGTACTTC. Amino acids: CASSVESGTYEQYF.

V is TRBV5-1 and J is TRBJ1-4; D gene unclear. The V gene lost 4 bases and the J gene lost 0 bases, with 10 bases spanning the gap. The germline V gene encodes CDR1 SGHRS and CDR2 YFSETQ. The CDR3 has 15 amino acids. The CDR3 loop is CASSLTEATNEKLFF. The DNA of the CDR3 is TGCGCCAGCAGCCTAACGGAAGCAACTAATGAAAAACTGTTTTTT. The entire variable domain, with the rest obtained from reference TRBV5-1 and TRBJ1-4, is as follows: KAGVTQTPRYLIKTRGQQVTLSCSPISGHRSVSWYQQTPGQGLQFLFEYFSETQRNKGNFPGRFSGRQFSNSRSEMNVSTLELGDSALYLCASSLTEATNEKLFFGSGTQLSVL.

This chain uses TRBV7-9 with TRBJ2-3; 16 nucleotides align to TRBD2. CDR3 size: 15 residues. V was pared by 5 bases and J by 10 bases, with 6 bases of the junction left unmatched. Germline CDR1 reads SEHNR; CDR2 reads FQNEAQ (reference sequence). The CDR3 is CASSTGTSGGAAQYF. The CDR3 bases are TGTGCCAGCAGCACCGGGACTAGCGGGGGGGCTGCGCAGTATTTT.

In this sample, this clonotype turned up once. The chain employs TRBV9 and TRBJ2-2; 7 bases fit TRBD1. Germline assignment: CDR1 SGDLS and CDR2 YYNGEE. J gave up 2 bases and V 4 bases, and 11 bases lay outside the gene matches. The CDR3 runs to 17 residues. CDR3: CASSPARQGPNTGELFF. The CDR3 DNA follows: TGTGCCAGCAGCCCCGCCCGACAGGGCCCTAACACCGGGGAGCTGTTTTTT.